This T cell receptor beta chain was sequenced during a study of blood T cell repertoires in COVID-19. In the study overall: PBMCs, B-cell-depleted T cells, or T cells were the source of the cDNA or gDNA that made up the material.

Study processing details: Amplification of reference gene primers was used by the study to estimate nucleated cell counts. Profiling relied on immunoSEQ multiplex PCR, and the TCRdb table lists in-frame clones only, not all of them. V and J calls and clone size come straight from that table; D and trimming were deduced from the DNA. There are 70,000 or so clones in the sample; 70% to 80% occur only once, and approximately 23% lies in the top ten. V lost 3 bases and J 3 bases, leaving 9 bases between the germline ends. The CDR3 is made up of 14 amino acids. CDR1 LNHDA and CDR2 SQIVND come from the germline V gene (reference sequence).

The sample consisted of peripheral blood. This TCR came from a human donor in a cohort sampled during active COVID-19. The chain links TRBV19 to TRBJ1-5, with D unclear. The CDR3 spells CASSIDTVNQPQHF. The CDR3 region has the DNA TGTGCCAGTAGTATCGATACAGTCAATCAGCCCCAGCATTTT.